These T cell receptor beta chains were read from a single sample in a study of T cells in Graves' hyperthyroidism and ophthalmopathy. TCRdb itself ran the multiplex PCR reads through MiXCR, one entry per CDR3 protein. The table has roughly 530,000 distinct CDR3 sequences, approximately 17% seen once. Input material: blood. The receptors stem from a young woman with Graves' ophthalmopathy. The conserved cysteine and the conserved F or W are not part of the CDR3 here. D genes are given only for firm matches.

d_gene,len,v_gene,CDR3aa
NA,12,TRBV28,ASSLIRVNSPLH
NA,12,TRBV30,AWSDIRQAFGYT
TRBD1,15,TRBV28,ASSLLPSKTGDEKLF
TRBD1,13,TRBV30,AWSPHSTGGTEAF
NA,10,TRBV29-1,SVDSLAAEQY
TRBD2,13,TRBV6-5,ASSYLAGGTDTQY
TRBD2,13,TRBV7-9,ASSLGGGASETQY
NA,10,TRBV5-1,ASSPGAYKQY
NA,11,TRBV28,ASGIGGTAPQY
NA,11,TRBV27,ASSFPGGTEAF
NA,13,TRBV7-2,ASSLAGVSTDTQY
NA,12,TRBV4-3,ASSQDRRRSEQY
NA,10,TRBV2,ATRQALYEQY
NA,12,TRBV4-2,ASSLTEINYGYT
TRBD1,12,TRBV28,ASFETGGGTEAF
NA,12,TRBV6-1,ASSSRPGANVLT
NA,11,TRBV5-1,ASSDPDRHEQY
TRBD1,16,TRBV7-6,ASSANPRGRLNTDTQY
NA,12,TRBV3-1,ASSPIKGSSGYT
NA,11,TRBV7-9,ASSVQGNTEAF
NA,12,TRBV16,ASSQQGSRTEAF
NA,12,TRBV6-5,ASSYRLEGNEQY